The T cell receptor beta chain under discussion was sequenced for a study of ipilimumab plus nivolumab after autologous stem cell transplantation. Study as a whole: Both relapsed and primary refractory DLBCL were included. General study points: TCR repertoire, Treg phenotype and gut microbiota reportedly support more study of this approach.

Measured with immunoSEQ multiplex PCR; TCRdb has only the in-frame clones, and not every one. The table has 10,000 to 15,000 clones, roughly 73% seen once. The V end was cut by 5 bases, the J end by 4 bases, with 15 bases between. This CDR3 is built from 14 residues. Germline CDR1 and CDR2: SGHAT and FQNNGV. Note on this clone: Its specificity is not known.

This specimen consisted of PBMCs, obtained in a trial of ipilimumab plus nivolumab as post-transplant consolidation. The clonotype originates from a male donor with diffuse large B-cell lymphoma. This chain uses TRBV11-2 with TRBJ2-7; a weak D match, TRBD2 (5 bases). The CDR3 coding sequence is TGTGCCAGCAGCCCGGTTTTCGGGGTATACGAGCAGTACTTC. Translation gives CASSPVFGVYEQYF.